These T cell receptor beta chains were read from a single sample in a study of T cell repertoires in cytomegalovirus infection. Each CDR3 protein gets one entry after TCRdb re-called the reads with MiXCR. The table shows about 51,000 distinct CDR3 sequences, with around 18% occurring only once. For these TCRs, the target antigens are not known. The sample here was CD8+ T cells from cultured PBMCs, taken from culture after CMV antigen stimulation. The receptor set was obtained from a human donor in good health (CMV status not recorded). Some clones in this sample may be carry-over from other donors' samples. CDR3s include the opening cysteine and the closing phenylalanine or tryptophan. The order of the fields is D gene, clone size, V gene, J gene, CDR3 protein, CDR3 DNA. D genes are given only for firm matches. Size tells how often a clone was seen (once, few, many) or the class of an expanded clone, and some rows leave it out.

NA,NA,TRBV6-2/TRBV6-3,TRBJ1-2,CASSYGSARSTSYTF,TGTGCCAGCAGTTACGGGTCGGCTAGGTCGACTAGCTACACCTTC
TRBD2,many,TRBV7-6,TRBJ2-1,CASSWTSGSNEQFF,TGTGCCAGCAGCTGGACTAGCGGGAGTAATGAGCAGTTCTTC
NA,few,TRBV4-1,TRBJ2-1,CASSQGGWREQFF,TGCGCCAGCAGCCAAGGAGGGTGGAGAGAGCAGTTCTTC
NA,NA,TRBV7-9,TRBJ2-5,CASSERGGNQETQYF,TGTGCCAGCAGTGAGCGTGGGGGGAACCAAGAGACCCAGTACTTC
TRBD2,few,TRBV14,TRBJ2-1,CASSPGSSGIGLYNEQFF,TGTGCCAGCAGCCCTGGTTCTAGCGGGATTGGACTCTACAATGAGCAGTTCTTC
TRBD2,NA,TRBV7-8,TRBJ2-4,CASSPTGTSSSKNIQYF,TGTGCCAGCAGCCCCACCGGGACTAGCTCCTCCAAAAACATTCAGTACTTC
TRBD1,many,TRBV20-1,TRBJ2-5,CSARDWDRTPGGTQYF,TGCAGTGCTAGAGACTGGGACAGGACGCCTGGAGGAACCCAGTACTTC
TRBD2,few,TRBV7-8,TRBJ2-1,CASSLAAGLAGAYEQFF,TGTGCCAGCAGCTTAGCGGCCGGACTAGCGGGAGCATATGAGCAGTTCTTC
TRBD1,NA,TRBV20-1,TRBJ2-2,CSASSGTENTGELFF,TGCAGTGCTAGTAGTGGGACAGAGAACACCGGGGAGCTGTTTTTT
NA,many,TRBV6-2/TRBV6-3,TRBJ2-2,CASSYSKIGGSGELFF,TGTGCCAGCAGTTACTCGAAAATCGGAGGATCCGGGGAGCTGTTTTTT
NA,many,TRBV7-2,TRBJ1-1,CASSFWGTEAFF,TGTGCCAGCAGCTTTTGGGGGACTGAAGCTTTCTTT
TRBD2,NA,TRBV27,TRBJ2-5,CASSPGGLETQYF,TGTGCCAGCAGTCCCGGGGGGTTGGAGACCCAGTACTTC
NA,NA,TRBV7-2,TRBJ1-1,CASSFSRQGRGTEAFF,TGTGCCAGCAGTTTTAGTAGGCAGGGTCGGGGGACTGAAGCTTTCTTT
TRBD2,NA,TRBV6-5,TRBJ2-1,CASSYSAFRARERDNEQFF,TGTGCCAGCAGTTACTCCGCGTTCAGGGCGCGGGAGAGGGACAATGAGCAGTTCTTC
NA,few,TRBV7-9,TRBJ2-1,CASSLEGYRGNEQFF,TGTGCCAGCAGCTTAGAGGGATATCGGGGGAATGAGCAGTTCTTC
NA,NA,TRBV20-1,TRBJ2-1,CSGSGINEQFF,TGCAGTGGTTCGGGGATCAATGAGCAGTTCTTC
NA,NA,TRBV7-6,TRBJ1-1,CASSLGAGGAFF,TGTGCCAGCAGCTTAGGAGCCGGAGGAGCTTTCTTT
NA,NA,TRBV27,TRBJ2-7,CASMGGYYEQYF,TGTGCCAGCATGGGGGGCTACTACGAGCAGTACTTC
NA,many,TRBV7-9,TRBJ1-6,CASSTSGSTYNSPLHF,TGTGCCAGCAGCACTTCGGGTAGCACCTATAATTCACCCCTCCACTTT
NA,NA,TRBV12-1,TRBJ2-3,CASSFGSTDTQYF,TGTGCCAGCAGCTTTGGGAGCACAGATACGCAGTATTTT
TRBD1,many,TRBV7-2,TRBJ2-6,CASSLRGQGYTGANVLTF,TGTGCCAGCAGCTTAAGGGGACAGGGATATACTGGGGCCAACGTCCTGACTTTC
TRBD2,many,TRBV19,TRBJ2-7,CASRTSGTYEQYF,TGTGCCAGTAGGACTAGCGGGACCTACGAGCAGTACTTC
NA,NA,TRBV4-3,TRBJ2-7,CASSQDFKGASSYEQYF,TGCGCCAGCAGCCAAGATTTCAAGGGCGCCAGCTCCTACGAGCAGTACTTC
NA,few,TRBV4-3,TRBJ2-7,CASSQDSSYEQYF,TGCGCCAGCAGCCAGGACAGTTCCTACGAGCAGTACTTC
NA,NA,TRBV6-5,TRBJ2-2,CASSYSGAGVYGGELFF,TGTGCCAGCAGTTACTCGGGGGCGGGAGTATATGGCGGGGAGCTGTTTTTT
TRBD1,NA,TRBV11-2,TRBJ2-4,CASSLDRGKNIQYF,TGTGCCAGCAGCTTAGACAGGGGGAAAAACATTCAGTACTTC
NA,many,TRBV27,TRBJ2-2,CASSLSSGGRMFF,TGTGCCAGCAGTTTATCATCGGGGGGCAGGATGTTTTTT